This T cell receptor (beta chain) was captured in a study of T-cell reconstitution after alpha-beta-depleted transplantation in children. This clonotype occurred a few times. Its antigen is unidentified. The authors prepared the TCRbeta library with unique molecular identifiers. MiXCR was run by TCRdb on the PCR reads, yielding one entry per CDR3 protein. This sample has about 830,000 distinct CDR3 sequences, with 15% to 20% found just once. Broader study findings: Several hundred expanded graft clones reportedly were the source of alpha-beta T cells about two months after transplant.

V lost 5 bases and J lost 0, with 19 bases in between. The CDR3 totals 16 residues. Looked up from germline, CDR1 is DFQATT and CDR2 is SNEGSKA (reference sequence). The chain couples TRBV20-1 to TRBJ1-2; D uncertain. Here the sequenced sample was PBMCs, mostly from graft donor cells, taken 360 days after TCRalphabeta/CD19-depleted stem cell transplant. The source is a male patient between 10 and 17 years old who had a stem cell transplant for acute lymphoblastic leukemia, so the T cells may come from the graft donor. The CDR3 here is CSASGSGPTANYGYTF. Here the CDR3 DNA reads TGCAGTGCTTCGGGCAGCGGACCAACAGCTAACTATGGCTACACCTTC.